The TCR beta chain under discussion was sequenced for a study of cytomegalovirus exposure and HLA in healthy donors. Findings of the study overall: Across donors, sequencing depth was assumed by presence/absence analyses to be roughly uniform. One cluster of highly shared sequence variants probably arose as a sequencing artifact. Prediction of most subjects' HLA-A and HLA-B alleles by TCR beta sequences was reportedly accurate.

60 Vbeta and 13 Jbeta primers were used in PCR. Produced via immunoSEQ multiplex PCR; TCRdb's table is partial and in-frame only. The table records about 120,000 clones, about 60% of them present only once. Worth noting for this clone: Its antigen remains unknown.

The CDR3 sequence is 16 residues long. Germline V gives CDR1 LGHNA, CDR2 YNFKEQ. J lost 5 bases, V lost 1 base, and 2 bases had no gene match. Sequenced sample: PBMCs. The V and J genes are TRBV4-2 and TRBJ2-2, with 12 bases matching TRBD2. This clonotype originated in a man aged 35 to 55 in good health and CMV-seropositive. The CDR3 nucleotides are TGTGCCAGCAGCCAAGGGACTAGCGGGAAAACCGGGGAGCTGTTTTTT. Translation: CASSQGTSGKTGELFF.